This TCR beta chain stems from a study of T cell repertoires in cytomegalovirus infection. Each CDR3 protein is one row after TCRdb ran MiXCR on the reads. Of about 600,000 distinct CDR3 sequences in the sample, 20% to 25% were seen once. Per germline, CDR1 SEHNR and CDR2 FQNEAQ (reference sequence). This CDR3 region has 15 residues. V was clipped by 5 bases and J by 6 bases; unmatched bases: 8. This clonotype was seen many times. The rearrangement links TRBV7-9 to TRBJ2-1, with TRBD1 matching 9 bases. The source of this sequence is a human donor in good health (CMV status not recorded). Some clones in this sample may be carry-over from other donors' samples. Sequencing was done on a sample of CD8+ T cells from PBMCs. Here the CDR3 DNA reads TGTGCCAGCAGCCGACGGACAGGGGTTGTCAATGAGCAGTTCTTC. Its translation is CASSRRTGVVNEQFF.